The 11 T cell receptor beta chains below all came from one sample that was sequenced in a study of blood T cell dynamics during melanoma immunotherapy. Time point reported: week 3, after first cycle of checkpoint inhibitor. TCRdb keeps only in-frame clones here, not all; method: immunoSEQ multiplex PCR. The sample contains about 7,300 clones, approximately 80% of which appear only once. This specimen consisted of blood, obtained from a patient treated with checkpoint blockade. The receptors were gathered from a human donor with melanoma.

The chain is built from TRBV7-3 and TRBJ2-1; D gene uncertain. V was clipped by 2 bases and J by 1 base, with 9 bases between them. In germline, CDR1 is SGHTA, CDR2 FQGTGA. The CDR3 consists of 15 residues. CDR3 DNA: TGTGCCAGCAGCTTAGAAGGTTTTTCCTACAATGAGCAGTTCTTC. Translating it yields CASSLEGFSYNEQFF. The entire variable domain, with the rest obtained from reference TRBV7-3 and TRBJ2-1, is as follows: GAGVSQTPSNKVTEKGKYVELRCDPISGHTALYWYRQSLGQGPEFLIYFQGTGAADDSGLPNDRFFAVRPEGSVSTLKIQRTERGDSAVYLCASSLEGFSYNEQFFGPGTRLTVL.

The chain carries TRBV7-9 and TRBJ2-7; 8 bases are a match to TRBD1. Germline V gene sequence: CDR1 SEHNR, CDR2 FQNEAQ (reference sequence). This CDR3 comprises 14 residues. V lost 1 base and J lost 1; bases outside the gene matches: 0. DNA for the CDR3: TGTGCCAGCAGCTTAGGGACAGGGTCCTACGAGCAGTACTTC. Protein: CASSLGTGSYEQYF. The full variable domain, its missing parts supplied by reference TRBV7-9 and TRBJ2-7, is DTGVSQNPRHKITKRGQNVTFRCDPISEHNRLYWYRQTLGQGPEFLTYFQNEAQLEKSRLLSDRFSAERPKGSFSTLEIQRTEQGDSAMYLCASSLGTGSYEQYFGPGTRLTVT.

V usage is TRBV6-1 and J usage is TRBJ2-7, with 11 bases matching TRBD2. Germline CDR1 is MNHNS and CDR2 is SASEGT. This CDR3 region has 14 residues. V shed 5 bases and J 9 bases; nucleotides not matched to a gene: 9. For the CDR3, the DNA is TGTGCCAGCAGTCTACTAGCGGGAGTTACGTCGCAGTACTTC. Protein sequence: CASSLLAGVTSQYF.

The DNA for the CDR3 is TGTGCCAGTAGTACCTTTCTACAGGGGGACGGGGAGACCCAGTACTTC. Translated, it gives CASSTFLQGDGETQYF. This rearrangement joins TRBV19 to TRBJ2-5, with TRBD1 matching 8 bases. The V and J ends lost 4 bases and 5 bases, in that order; junction bases with no gene match: 12. Germline loops: CDR1 LNHDA, CDR2 SQIVND (reference sequence). The CDR3 consists of 16 residues.

The chain carries TRBV6-6 and TRBJ1-2, with D unclear. The CDR3 length is 14 residues. The V gene lost 6 bases and the J gene lost 8 bases, with 19 bases spanning the gap. CDR1 and CDR2 from the germline V gene are MNHNY and SVGAGI (reference sequence). The CDR3 loop is CASSQSRRVQGYTF. The CDR3, as DNA: TGTGCCAGCAGCCAATCACGTCGGGTCCAAGGCTACACCTTC.

The genes are TRBV7-2 and TRBJ2-1; 8 nucleotides align to TRBD2. The germline CDR1 and CDR2 sequences are SGHTA and FQGNSA. CDR3 length equals 14 residues. With 3 bases clipped from V and 8 bases from J, the junction kept 6 bases outside the gene matches. Here the CDR3 DNA reads TGTGCCAGCAGCTTCAGGGCGGGGGGAGATGAGCAGTTCTTC. Amino acids: CASSFRAGGDEQFF. Full variable domain (remainder filled in from reference TRBV7-2 and TRBJ2-1): GAGVSQSPSNKVTEKGKDVELRCDPISGHTALYWYRQSLGQGLEFLIYFQGNSAPDKSGLPSDRFSAERTGGSVSTLTIQRTQQEDSAVYLCASSFRAGGDEQFFGPGTRLTVL.

The rearrangement uses TRBV7-3 and TRBJ2-2; D not resolved. This CDR3 region has 14 residues. V was trimmed by 0 bases and J by 4 bases, leaving 6 bases between them. CDR1 SGHTA and CDR2 FQGTGA come from the germline V gene. CDR3 bases: TGTGCCAGCAGCTTAACAGGGATCACCGGGGAGCTGTTTTTT. It translates to CASSLTGITGELFF. The full variable domain, rest sourced from reference TRBV7-3 and TRBJ2-2, is GAGVSQTPSNKVTEKGKYVELRCDPISGHTALYWYRQSLGQGPEFLIYFQGTGAADDSGLPNDRFFAVRPEGSVSTLKIQRTERGDSAVYLCASSLTGITGELFFGEGSRLTVL.

The chain joins TRBV9 to TRBJ2-5; TRBD2 might be the D (6 bases). The J call may be faulty, since TRBJ2-7 better matches the DNA end. There are 13 residues in the CDR3. Per germline, CDR1 SGDLS and CDR2 YYNGEE. CDR3 coding DNA: TGTGCCAGCAGCCTCGGGGGTACCTACGAGCAGTACTTC. It is translated as CASSLGGTYEQYF.

Details on this clone: The same CDR3 is also encoded by other DNA sequences in this sample. The rearrangement joins TRBV6-1 to TRBJ2-3; D is ambiguous. Looked up from germline, CDR1 is MNHNS and CDR2 is SASEGT. Trimming left V 2 bases short and J 0 bases short, with 6 bases between. CDR3 length equals 14 residues. CDR3 in amino acids: CASSEMDSTDTQYF. CDR3 coding DNA: TGTGCCAGCAGTGAAATGGACAGCACAGATACGCAGTATTTT.

V is TRBV30 and J is TRBJ1-2, with a weak D call TRBD1 (5 bases). CDR1 is GTSNPN and CDR2 is SVGIG in the germline V gene (reference sequence). The CDR3 has 13 amino acids. V was clipped by 4 bases and J by 0 bases, with 9 bases between them. CDR3 sequence reads: CAWNPGANYGYTF. The CDR3 nucleotides are TGTGCCTGGAACCCGGGGGCTAACTATGGCTACACCTTC.

The J gene is TRBJ2-7, the V gene TRBV11-2; D uncertain. V was shortened by 5 bases and J by 1 base, with 12 bases between the two germline ends. Germline CDR1 reads SGHAT; CDR2 reads FQNNGV. The CDR3 length is 14 residues. The CDR3 bases are TGTGCCAGCAGCACGACCCTACGGTCCTACGAGCAGTACTTC. It encodes CASSTTLRSYEQYF.